One TCR beta chain is described in this entry. The assay was immunoSEQ multiplex PCR, and TCRdb's table has in-frame clones only and misses some. The sample records around 100,000 clones, around 90% being singletons. The sample is drawn from a study of OX40 agonist ivuxolimab in advanced cancers. This clonotype was obtained from an adult with an advanced solid tumor such as melanoma, head and neck, liver or kidney cancer. The source material was CD4+ or CD8+ T cells sorted from blood, sampled in a trial of the OX40 agonist ivuxolimab.

The CDR3 sequence: CASSLSGWEGETQYF. DNA of the CDR3: TGTGCCAGCAGTTTATCGGGTTGGGAAGGAGAGACCCAGTACTTC. The chain couples TRBV27 to TRBJ2-5; no clear D gene. CDR1 is MNHEY, CDR2 SMNVEV, per germline (reference sequence). This CDR3 is 15 amino acids long. Trimming took off 0 bases at V and 4 bases at J, with 12 bases between the two ends.